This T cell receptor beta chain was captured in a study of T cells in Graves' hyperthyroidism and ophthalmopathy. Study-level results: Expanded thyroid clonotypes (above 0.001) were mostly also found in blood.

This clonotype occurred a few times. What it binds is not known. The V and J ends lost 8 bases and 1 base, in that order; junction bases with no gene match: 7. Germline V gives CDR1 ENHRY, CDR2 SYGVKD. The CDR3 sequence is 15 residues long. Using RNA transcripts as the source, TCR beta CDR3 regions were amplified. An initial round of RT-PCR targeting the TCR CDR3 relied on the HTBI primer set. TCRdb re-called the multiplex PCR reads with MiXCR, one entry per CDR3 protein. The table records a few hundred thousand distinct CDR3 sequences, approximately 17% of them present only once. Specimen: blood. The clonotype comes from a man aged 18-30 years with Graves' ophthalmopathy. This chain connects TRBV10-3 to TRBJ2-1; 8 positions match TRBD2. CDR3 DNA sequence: TGTGCCATCGCCCACGGGGGGGCGTCCTACAATGAGCAGTTCTTC. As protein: CAIAHGGASYNEQFF.